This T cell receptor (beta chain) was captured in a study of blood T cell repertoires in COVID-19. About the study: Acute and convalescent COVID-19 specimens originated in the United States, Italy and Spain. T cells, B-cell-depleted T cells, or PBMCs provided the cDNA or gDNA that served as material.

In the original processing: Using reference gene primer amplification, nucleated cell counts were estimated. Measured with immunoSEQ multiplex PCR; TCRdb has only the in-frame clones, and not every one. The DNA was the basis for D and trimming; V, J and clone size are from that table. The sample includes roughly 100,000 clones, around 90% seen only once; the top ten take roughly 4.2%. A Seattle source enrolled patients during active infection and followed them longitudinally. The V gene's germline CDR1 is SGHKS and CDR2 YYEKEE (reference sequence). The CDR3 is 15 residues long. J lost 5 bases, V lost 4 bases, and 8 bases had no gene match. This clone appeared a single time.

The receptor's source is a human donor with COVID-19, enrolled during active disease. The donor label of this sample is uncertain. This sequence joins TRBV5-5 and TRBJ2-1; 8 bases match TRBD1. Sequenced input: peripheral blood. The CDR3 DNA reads TGTGCCAGCAGCCGTCCCGGGACAGGAAACAATGAGCAGTTCTTC. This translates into CASSRPGTGNNEQFF.